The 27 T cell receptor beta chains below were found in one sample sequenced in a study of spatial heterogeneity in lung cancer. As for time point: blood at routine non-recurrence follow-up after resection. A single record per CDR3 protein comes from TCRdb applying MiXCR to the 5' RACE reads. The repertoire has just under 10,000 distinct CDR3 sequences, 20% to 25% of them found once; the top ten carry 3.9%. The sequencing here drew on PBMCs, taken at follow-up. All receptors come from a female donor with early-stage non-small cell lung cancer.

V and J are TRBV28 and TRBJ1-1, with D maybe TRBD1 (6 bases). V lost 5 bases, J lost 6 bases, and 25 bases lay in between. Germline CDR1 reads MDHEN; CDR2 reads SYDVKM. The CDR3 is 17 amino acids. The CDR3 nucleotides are TGTGCCAGCAGTCTACGTAGACTGGACAGCGAGCACTCTGAAGCTTTCTTT. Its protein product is CASSLRRLDSEHSEAFF.

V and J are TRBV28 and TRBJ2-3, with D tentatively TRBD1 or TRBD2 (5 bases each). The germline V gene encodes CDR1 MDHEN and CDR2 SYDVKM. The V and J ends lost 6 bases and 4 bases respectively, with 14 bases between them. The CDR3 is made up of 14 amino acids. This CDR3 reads CASRRGRRSDTQYF. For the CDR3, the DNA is TGTGCCAGCAGGAGGGGACGGCGGTCAGATACGCAGTATTTT.

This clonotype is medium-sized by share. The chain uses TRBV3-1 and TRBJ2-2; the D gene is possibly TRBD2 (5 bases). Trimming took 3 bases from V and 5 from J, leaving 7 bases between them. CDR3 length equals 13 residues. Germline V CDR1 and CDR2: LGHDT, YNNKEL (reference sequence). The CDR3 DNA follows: TGTGCCAGCAGCCATGGGAGAACCGGGGAGCTGTTTTTT. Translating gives CASSHGRTGELFF.

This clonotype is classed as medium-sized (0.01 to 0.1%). CDR3 sequence: CASRVTGEGYTF. In DNA form, the CDR3 reads TGTGCCAGCAGAGTTACAGGGGAAGGCTACACCTTC. The chain joins TRBV2 to TRBJ1-2; 7 nucleotides line up with TRBD1. Germline CDR1 and CDR2: SNHLY and FYNNEI. Trimming took 6 bases from V and 8 from J; bases not matched to a gene: 6. This CDR3 comprises 12 residues.

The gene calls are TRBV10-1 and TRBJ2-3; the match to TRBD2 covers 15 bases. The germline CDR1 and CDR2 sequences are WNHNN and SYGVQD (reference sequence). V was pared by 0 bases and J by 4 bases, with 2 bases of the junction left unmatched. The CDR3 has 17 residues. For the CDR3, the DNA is TGCGCCAGCAGTGAGTCGGGACTAGCGGGAGGCCCAGATACGCAGTATTTT. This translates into CASSESGLAGGPDTQYF.

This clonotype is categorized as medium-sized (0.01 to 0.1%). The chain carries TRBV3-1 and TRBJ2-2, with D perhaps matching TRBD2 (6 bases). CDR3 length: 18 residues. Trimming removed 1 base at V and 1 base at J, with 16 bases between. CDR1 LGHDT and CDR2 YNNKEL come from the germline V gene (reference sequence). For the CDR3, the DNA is TGTGCCAGCAGCCAAGGTAGCGGACTACTAGGGAACACCGGGGAGCTGTTTTTT. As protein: CASSQGSGLLGNTGELFF.

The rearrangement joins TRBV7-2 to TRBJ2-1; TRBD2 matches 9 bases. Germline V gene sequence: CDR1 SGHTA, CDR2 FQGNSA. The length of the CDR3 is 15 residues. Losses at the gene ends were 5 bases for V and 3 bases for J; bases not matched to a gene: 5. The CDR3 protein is CASSLSSGVYNEQFF. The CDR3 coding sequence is TGTGCCAGCAGCCTCTCTAGCGGGGTCTACAATGAGCAGTTCTTC. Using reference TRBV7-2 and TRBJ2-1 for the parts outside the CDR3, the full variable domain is GAGVSQSPSNKVTEKGKDVELRCDPISGHTALYWYRQSLGQGLEFLIYFQGNSAPDKSGLPSDRFSAERTGGSVSTLTIQRTQQEDSAVYLCASSLSSGVYNEQFFGPGTRLTVL.

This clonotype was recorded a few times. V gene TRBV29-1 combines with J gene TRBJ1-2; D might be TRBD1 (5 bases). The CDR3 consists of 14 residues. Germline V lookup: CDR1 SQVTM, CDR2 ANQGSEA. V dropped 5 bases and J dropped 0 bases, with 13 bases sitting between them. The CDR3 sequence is CSVLGVSANYGYTF. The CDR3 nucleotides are TGCAGCGTTTTAGGGGTATCAGCTAACTATGGCTACACCTTC.

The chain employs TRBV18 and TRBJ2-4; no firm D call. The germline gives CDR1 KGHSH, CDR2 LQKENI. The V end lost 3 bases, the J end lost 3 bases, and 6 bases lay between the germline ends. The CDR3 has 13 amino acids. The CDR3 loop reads CASSPGYKNIQYF. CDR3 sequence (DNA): TGTGCCAGCTCACCCGGGTACAAAAACATTCAGTACTTC.

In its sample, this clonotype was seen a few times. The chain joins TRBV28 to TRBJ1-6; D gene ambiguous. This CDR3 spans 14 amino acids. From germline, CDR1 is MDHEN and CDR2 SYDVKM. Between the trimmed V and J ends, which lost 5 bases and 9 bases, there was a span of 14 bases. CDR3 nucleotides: TGTGCCAGCAGTCAGACCAACCCCCCTTCACCCCTCCACTTT. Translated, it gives CASSQTNPPSPLHF.

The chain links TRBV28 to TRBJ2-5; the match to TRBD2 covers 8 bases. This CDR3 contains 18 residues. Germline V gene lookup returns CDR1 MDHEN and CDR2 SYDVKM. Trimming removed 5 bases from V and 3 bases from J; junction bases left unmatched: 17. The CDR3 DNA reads TGTGCCAGCAGTAGCATCCGGTCTCTAGCGGGCCCCGAAGAGACCCAGTACTTC. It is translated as CASSSIRSLAGPEETQYF.

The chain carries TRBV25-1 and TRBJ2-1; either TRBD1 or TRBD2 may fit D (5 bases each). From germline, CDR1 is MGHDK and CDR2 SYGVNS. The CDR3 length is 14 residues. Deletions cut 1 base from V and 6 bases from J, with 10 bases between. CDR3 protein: CASSEWGKGNEQFF. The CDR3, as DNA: TGTGCCAGCAGTGAATGGGGGAAGGGCAATGAGCAGTTCTTC.

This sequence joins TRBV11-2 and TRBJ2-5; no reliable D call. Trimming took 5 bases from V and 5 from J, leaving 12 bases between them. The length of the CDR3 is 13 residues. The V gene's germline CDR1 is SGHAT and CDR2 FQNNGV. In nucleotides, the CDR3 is TGTGCCAGCAGCCGCGCGGCGTGGGAGACCCAGTACTTC. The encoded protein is CASSRAAWETQYF.

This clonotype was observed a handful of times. Here the CDR3 DNA reads TGTGCCAGTCAGGCGGCGGGGTATAGAAGCGAGAGAACCTACAATGAGCAGTTCTTC. This codes for CASQAAGYRSERTYNEQFF. V gene TRBV19 combines with J gene TRBJ2-1; a weak D match, TRBD2 (6 bases). The germline CDR1 and CDR2 sequences are LNHDA and SQIVND (reference sequence). CDR3 length: 19 residues. V was cut by 8 bases and J by 2 bases, with 28 bases left in between.

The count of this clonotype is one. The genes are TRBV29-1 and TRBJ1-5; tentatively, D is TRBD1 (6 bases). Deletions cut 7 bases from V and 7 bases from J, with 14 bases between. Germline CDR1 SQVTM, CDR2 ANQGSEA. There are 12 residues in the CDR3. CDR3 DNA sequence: TGCAGCGCAGCCGGGGGCGGACAGCCCCAGCATTTT. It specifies CSAAGGGQPQHF.

CDR3 sequence (DNA): TGTGCCAGCAGGACTTTAGGCTCCTACAATGAGCAGTTCTTC. Amino acid sequence: CASRTLGSYNEQFF. This chain connects TRBV27 to TRBJ2-1, with D uncertain. This CDR3 is 14 amino acids long. Trimming left V 6 bases short and J 0 bases short, with 9 bases between. CDR1 and CDR2 (germline): MNHEY, SMNVEV (reference sequence).

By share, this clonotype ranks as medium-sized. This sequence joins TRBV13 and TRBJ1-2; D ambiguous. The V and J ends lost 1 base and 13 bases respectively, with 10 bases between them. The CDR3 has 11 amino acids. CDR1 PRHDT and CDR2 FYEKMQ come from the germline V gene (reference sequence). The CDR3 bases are TGTGCCAGCAGCTTAGAGCAAATCCCCACCTTC. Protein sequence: CASSLEQIPTF.

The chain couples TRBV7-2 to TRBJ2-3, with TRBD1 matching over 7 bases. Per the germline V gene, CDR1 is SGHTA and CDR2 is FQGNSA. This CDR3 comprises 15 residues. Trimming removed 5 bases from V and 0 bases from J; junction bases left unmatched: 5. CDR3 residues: CASSRNRGSTDTQYF. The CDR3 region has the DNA TGTGCCAGCAGCCGTAACAGGGGAAGCACAGATACGCAGTATTTT. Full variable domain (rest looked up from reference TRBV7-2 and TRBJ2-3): GAGVSQSPSNKVTEKGKDVELRCDPISGHTALYWYRQSLGQGLEFLIYFQGNSAPDKSGLPSDRFSAERTGGSVSTLTIQRTQQEDSAVYLCASSRNRGSTDTQYFGPGTRLTVL.

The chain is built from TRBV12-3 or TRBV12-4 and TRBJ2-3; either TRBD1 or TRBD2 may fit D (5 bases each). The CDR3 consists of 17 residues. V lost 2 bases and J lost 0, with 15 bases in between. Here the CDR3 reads CASSLWPGSRSTDTQYF. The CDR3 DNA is TGTGCCAGCAGTTTATGGCCAGGGAGTCGTAGCACAGATACGCAGTATTTT.

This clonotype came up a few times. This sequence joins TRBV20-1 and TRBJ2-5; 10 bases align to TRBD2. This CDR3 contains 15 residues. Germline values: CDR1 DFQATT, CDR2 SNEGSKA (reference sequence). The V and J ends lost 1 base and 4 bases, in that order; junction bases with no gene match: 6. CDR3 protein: CSARGLAGVGETQYF. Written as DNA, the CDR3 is TGCAGTGCTAGAGGGCTAGCGGGAGTGGGAGAGACCCAGTACTTC.

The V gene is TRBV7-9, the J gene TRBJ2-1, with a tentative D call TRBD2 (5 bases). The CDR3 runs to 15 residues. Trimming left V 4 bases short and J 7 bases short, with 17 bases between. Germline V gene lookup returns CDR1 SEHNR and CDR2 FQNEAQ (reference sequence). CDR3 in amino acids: CASSSKLRVGNEQFF. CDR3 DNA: TGTGCCAGCAGCTCCAAGCTGAGGGTCGGTAATGAGCAGTTCTTC.

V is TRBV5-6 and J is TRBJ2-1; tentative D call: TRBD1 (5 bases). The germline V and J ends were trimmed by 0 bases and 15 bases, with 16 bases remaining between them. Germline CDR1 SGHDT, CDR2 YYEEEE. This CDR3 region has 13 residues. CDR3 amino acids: CASSLADSTIMFF. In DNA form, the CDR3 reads TGTGCCAGCAGCTTGGCCGACAGTACCATCATGTTCTTC.

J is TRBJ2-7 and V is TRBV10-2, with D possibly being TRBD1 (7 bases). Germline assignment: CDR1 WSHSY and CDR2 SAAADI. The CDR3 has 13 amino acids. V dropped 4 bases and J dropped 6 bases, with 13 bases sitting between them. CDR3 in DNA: TGCGCCAGCAGTGGACTAGGGGGCACCGAGCAGTACTTC. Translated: CASSGLGGTEQYF.

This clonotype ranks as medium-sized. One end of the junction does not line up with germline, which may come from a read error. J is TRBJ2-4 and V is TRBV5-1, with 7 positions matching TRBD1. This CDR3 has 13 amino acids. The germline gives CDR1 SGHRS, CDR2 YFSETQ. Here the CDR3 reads CASSSDGQENPCF. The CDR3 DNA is TGCGCCAGCAGCTCAGACGGACAGGAAAACCCCTGCTTC.

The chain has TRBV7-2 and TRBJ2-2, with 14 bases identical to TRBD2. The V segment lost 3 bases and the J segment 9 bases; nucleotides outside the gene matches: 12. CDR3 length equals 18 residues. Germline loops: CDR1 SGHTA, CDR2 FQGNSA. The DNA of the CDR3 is TGTGCCAGCAGCTTGATGAGACTAGCGGGAGGGACCACTAGGGAGCTGTTTTTT. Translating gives CASSLMRLAGGTTRELFF.

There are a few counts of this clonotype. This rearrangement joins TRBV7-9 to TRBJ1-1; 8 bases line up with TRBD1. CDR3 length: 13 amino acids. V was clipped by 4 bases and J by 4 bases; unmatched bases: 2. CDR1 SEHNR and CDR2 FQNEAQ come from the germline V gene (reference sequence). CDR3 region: CASSYGQGTEAFF. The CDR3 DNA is TGTGCCAGCAGCTACGGACAGGGCACTGAAGCTTTCTTT.

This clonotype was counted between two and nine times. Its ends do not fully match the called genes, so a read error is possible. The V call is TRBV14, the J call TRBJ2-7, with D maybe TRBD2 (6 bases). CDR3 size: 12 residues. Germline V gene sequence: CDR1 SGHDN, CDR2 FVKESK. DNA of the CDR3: TGTGCCAGCAGCCAAGGCAATGGAGGGCGGCGTTTC. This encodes CASSQGNGGRRF. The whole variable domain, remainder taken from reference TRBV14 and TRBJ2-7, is EAGVTQFPSHSVIEKGQTVTLRCDPISGHDNLYWYRRVMGKEIKFLLHFVKESKQDESGMPNNRFLAERTGGTYSTLKVQPAELEDSGVYFCASSQGNGGRRFGPGTRLTVT.